The T cell receptor (beta chain) described here comes from a study of identifying expanded T cells in peripheral blood. Study-level results: Variance in clone template counts between approximately 2-week samples significantly increased with total template count across all healthy donors. About 1.2 clones differed between technical replicates, versus about 16 and 19 over time.

Data came from immunoSEQ multiplex PCR; TCRdb stores just in-frame clones and leaves some out. The sample consists of around 120,000 clones, 84% of them appearing once. During the collection period, no donor immune events like infections were recorded. Notes on this clone: Its specificity is not known.

V was cut by 3 bases and J by 7 bases, with 19 bases left in between. There are 16 residues in the CDR3. The germline gives CDR1 LGHNA, CDR2 YNFKEQ. The chain combines TRBV4-2 with TRBJ1-5; D possibly corresponds to TRBD1 (6 bases). The TCR sequence derives from a person between 18 and 75 years old in good health. Sequenced sample: blood. The CDR3 loop is CASSHNGGNRAQPQHF. The CDR3 nucleotides read TGTGCCAGCAGCCACAATGGGGGAAACAGGGCGCAGCCCCAGCATTTT.